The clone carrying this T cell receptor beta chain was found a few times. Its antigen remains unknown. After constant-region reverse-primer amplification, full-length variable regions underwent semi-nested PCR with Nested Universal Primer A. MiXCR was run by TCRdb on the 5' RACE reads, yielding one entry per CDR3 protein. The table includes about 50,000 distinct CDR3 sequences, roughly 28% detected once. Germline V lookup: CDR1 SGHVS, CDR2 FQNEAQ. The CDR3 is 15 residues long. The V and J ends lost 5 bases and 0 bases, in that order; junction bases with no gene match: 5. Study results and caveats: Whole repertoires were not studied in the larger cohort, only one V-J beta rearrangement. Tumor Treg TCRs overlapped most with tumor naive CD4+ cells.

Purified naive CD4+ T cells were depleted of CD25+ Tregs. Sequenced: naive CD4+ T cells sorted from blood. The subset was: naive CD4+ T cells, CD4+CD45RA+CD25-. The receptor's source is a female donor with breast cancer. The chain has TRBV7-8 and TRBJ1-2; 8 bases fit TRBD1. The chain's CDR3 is CASSADRGANYGYTF. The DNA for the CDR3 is TGTGCCAGCAGCGCTGACAGGGGAGCTAACTATGGCTACACCTTC.